This T cell receptor (beta chain) was captured in a study of T cell clonality in common variable immunodeficiency. Study-wide results and caveats: Fewer deletions and N-nucleotide insertions were reportedly seen in common variable immunodeficiency TCR beta sequences. Shared TCRbeta clones were fewer between CVID subjects than controls.

Patients and controls were mostly of Caucasian heritage. CVID and control samples used equivalent genomic DNA input. TCRdb keeps only in-frame clones here, not all; method: immunoSEQ multiplex PCR. Altogether about 34,000 clones were found in the sample, and no singletons occur. In its sample, this clone was seen many times. Antigen: not known. The read is 3 residues too short to cover the CDR3 end, so that end is filled in from the germline J gene. The CDR3 runs 15 residues. V was pared by 6 bases and J by 4 bases, with 9 bases of the junction left unmatched. The germline CDR1 and CDR2 sequences are MDHEN and SYDVKM.

The sequence was collected from a person aged 18 to 75 in good health. The chain couples TRBV28 to TRBJ1-2; 9 nucleotides line up with TRBD1. Material for sequencing was peripheral blood mononuclear cells. The CDR3: CASRVAQGQGYGYTF. The part of the CDR3 DNA that was read is TGTGCCAGCAGGGTCGCTCAGGGACAGGGCTATGGC.